This TCR beta chain was found in a study of blood T cells in healthy people across ages. Study background: Template switching recovered approximately one barcoded beta molecule for every two T cells.

Concerning this clonotype itself: The antigen remains undetermined.

Together with a sample-barcoded 5' primer, a J-beta primer mix was included in a second PCR lasting roughly 6 to 12 cycles. Every sample produced at least 3 million CDR3-containing paired-end reads. TCRdb called the 5' RACE reads again in MiXCR, with one record for every CDR3 protein. Of about 1.8 million distinct CDR3 sequences listed, about 50% are singletons. Broader study findings: No conclusive comparison of naive versus antigen-experienced cells was possible with unsorted PBMCs.

The receptor was derived from a woman aged 40-49 years in good health. Input material: blood.

CDR3 amino acids: CASSNCEEGGANVLTF. CDR3 DNA: TGTGCCAGCAGCAACTGTGAGGAGGGTGGGGCCAACGTCCTGACTTTC. The chain couples TRBV21-1 to TRBJ2-6; TRBD2 is the table's D call, not checked against the DNA. TRBV21-1 is described as a pseudogene. This CDR3 contains 16 residues.